The 26 T cell receptor beta chains below come from one sample, sequenced in a study of blood T cell repertoires in COVID-19 (dated by TCRdb to 2020 to 2021). The library was obtained by the immunoSEQ multiplex PCR assay. TCRdb's version of the immuneACCESS table is confined to in-frame rearrangements and falls short of the full clone set. An unresolved V gene accounts for under half of the shortfall where checked; the remainder is of unknown origin. This sample holds around 110,000 clones; over 80% were observed only once. The top ten clonotypes cover approximately 0.76% of the sample. The source material was peripheral blood. These receptors all come from a woman in her seventies with acute or convalescent COVID-19.

This sequence joins TRBV18 and TRBJ1-2; weak D call: TRBD1 (5 bases). The CDR3 spans 13 residues. With 2 bases removed from V and 3 bases from J, the gap between germline ends came to 7 bases. Germline V gives CDR1 KGHSH, CDR2 LQKENI. This CDR3 reads CASSPDRYYGYTF. CDR3 DNA sequence: TGTGCCAGCTCACCAGACAGATACTATGGCTACACCTTC.

This CDR3 is CASSEATGTNTGELFF. The CDR3 DNA reads TGTGCCAGCAGTGAAGCCACAGGGACGAACACCGGGGAGCTGTTTTTT. The chain carries TRBV6-1 and TRBJ2-2, with TRBD1 as a possible D gene (6 bases). The V and J ends lost 0 bases and 0 bases respectively, with 8 bases between them. Germline V CDR1 and CDR2: MNHNS, SASEGT. The CDR3 has 16 amino acids.

The rearrangement links TRBV9 to TRBJ1-4; 10 bases are shared with TRBD1. The CDR3 contains 15 residues. Germline V lookup: CDR1 SGDLS, CDR2 YYNGEE. V was clipped by 4 bases and J by 7 bases; unmatched bases: 7. CDR3 residues: CASSPRTGGGEKLFF. CDR3 coding DNA: TGTGCCAGCAGCCCTCGGACAGGGGGGGGTGAAAAACTGTTTTTT.

The chain joins TRBV5-1 to TRBJ1-2; D unclear. Trimming took 0 bases from V and 3 from J, leaving 6 bases between them. The CDR3 runs 13 residues. Germline assignment: CDR1 SGHRS and CDR2 YFSETQ. This chain's CDR3 is CASSLGAYYGYTF. CDR3 in DNA: TGCGCCAGCAGCTTGGGGGCCTACTATGGCTACACCTTC.

This chain links TRBV2 with TRBJ2-1; a weak D match, TRBD2 (5 bases). This CDR3 comprises 11 residues. With 5 bases removed from V and 8 bases from J, the gap between germline ends came to 7 bases. Germline values: CDR1 SNHLY, CDR2 FYNNEI. This chain's CDR3 is CASSLAYEQFF. The CDR3 nucleotides are TGTGCCAGCAGTCTAGCATATGAGCAGTTCTTC.

The chain employs TRBV6-5 and TRBJ1-3; perhaps TRBD1 as D (5 bases). CDR3 length: 14 residues. Deletions cut 6 bases from V and 3 bases from J, with 12 bases between. CDR1 is MNHEY, CDR2 SVGAGI, per germline. CDR3 DNA sequence: TGTGCCAGCAGCTCTCGGGGGGTTGGAAACACCATATATTTT. Translated: CASSSRGVGNTIYF.

The gene calls are TRBV7-2 and TRBJ2-1; 10 nucleotides match TRBD2. Germline CDR1 is SGHTA and CDR2 is FQGNSA. This CDR3 region has 16 residues. The junction had 7 bases not matched to a gene; V was cut back by 3 bases and J by 5 bases. The CDR3 nucleotides read TGTGCCAGCAGCTTCGCCGGGACTAGCGTACACAATGAGCAGTTCTTC. This gives the protein CASSFAGTSVHNEQFF.

The chain recombines TRBV7-6 with TRBJ1-1; tentatively, D is TRBD1 (5 bases). This CDR3 comprises 15 residues. V lost 5 bases to trimming and J lost 2 bases, with 15 bases between them. Germline V gene data show CDR1 as SGHVS and CDR2 as FNYEAQ. CDR3 in DNA: TGTGCCAGCAGCCCCATAGGGGCAGATAACACTGAAGCTTTCTTT. This codes for CASSPIGADNTEAFF. Full variable domain (remainder filled in from reference TRBV7-6 and TRBJ1-1): GAGVSQSPRYKVTKRGQDVALRCDPISGHVSLYWYRQALGQGPEFLTYFNYEAQQDKSGLPNDRFSAERPEGSISTLTIQRTEQRDSAMYRCASSPIGADNTEAFFGQGTRLTVV.

V usage is TRBV7-9 and J usage is TRBJ2-5; D unresolved. Between the trimmed V and J ends, which lost 1 base and 5 bases, there was a span of 8 bases. The CDR3 sequence is 13 residues long. CDR1 and CDR2 from the germline V gene are SEHNR and FQNEAQ (reference sequence). CDR3 sequence (DNA): TGTGCCAGCAGCTTAGATAGCTACGAGACCCAGTACTTC. It codes for CASSLDSYETQYF.

This chain connects TRBV2 to TRBJ2-7; a possible D gene is TRBD1 (5 bases). Trimming left V 3 bases short and J 5 bases short, with 11 bases between. CDR1 is SNHLY and CDR2 is FYNNEI in the germline V gene. The CDR3 length is 13 residues. CDR3 residues: CASSDGQGNEQYF. CDR3 in DNA: TGTGCCAGCAGTGATGGTCAGGGAAACGAGCAGTACTTC.

The chain couples TRBV3-1 (or the pseudogene TRBV3-2) to TRBJ1-2, with a weak D call TRBD1 (6 bases). The CDR3 loop spans 13 amino acids. The germline gives CDR1 LGHDT, CDR2 YNNKEL (reference sequence). The V and J ends lost 4 bases and 3 bases respectively, with 9 bases between them. CDR3: CASSPRTDYGYTF. As DNA, the CDR3 is TGTGCCAGCAGCCCTCGGACAGACTATGGCTACACCTTC.

The genes are TRBV5-1 and TRBJ1-1; 10 nucleotides align to TRBD1. This CDR3 has 15 amino acids. After removal of 4 bases from V and 4 bases from J, the junction contained 7 bases not matched to a gene. Germline lookup yields CDR1 SGHRS and CDR2 YFSETQ. The DNA of the CDR3 is TGCGCCAGCAGCCTGGGGACAGGGGAAGCCACTGAAGCTTTCTTT. Residues: CASSLGTGEATEAFF.

The rearrangement links TRBV30 to TRBJ2-7; D gene uncertain. Trimming removed 4 bases at V and 3 bases at J, with 13 bases between. Germline CDR1 reads GTSNPN; CDR2 reads SVGIG (reference sequence). This CDR3 contains 13 residues. In nucleotides, the CDR3 is TGTGCCTGGACCGTTAGCCCTGGCTACGAGCAGTACTTC. Translating gives CAWTVSPGYEQYF.

DNA for the CDR3: TGTGCCAGCAGTTTTCAGGGGCGCTACACCGGGGAGCTGTTTTTT. Translation: CASSFQGRYTGELFF. The V and J genes are TRBV5-4 and TRBJ2-2, with a possible D match to TRBD1 (6 bases). V was clipped by 5 bases and J by 3 bases, with 14 bases between them. Germline V gene sequence: CDR1 SGHNT, CDR2 YYREEE (reference sequence). The CDR3 spans 15 residues. Based on the CDR3 plus reference TRBV5-4 and TRBJ2-2, the full variable domain is ETGVTQSPTHLIKTRGQQVTLRCSSQSGHNTVSWYQQALGQGPQFIFQYYREEENGRGNFPPRFSGLQFPNYSSELNVNALELDDSALYLCASSFQGRYTGELFFGEGSRLTVL.

The rearrangement uses TRBV27 and TRBJ2-7; D gene uncertain. The CDR3 has 15 amino acids. Trimming removed 6 bases at V and 3 bases at J, with 18 bases between. Germline CDR1 and CDR2: MNHEY and SMNVEV (reference sequence). The DNA of the CDR3 is TGTGCCAGCAGCACACGCGGCGGCGAGAGCTACGAGCAGTACTTC. Translated, it gives CASSTRGGESYEQYF.

The chain recombines TRBV18 with TRBJ2-3; D possibly corresponds to TRBD2 (5 bases). The CDR3 is 15 amino acids. Trimming removed 3 bases from V and 5 bases from J, with 15 bases in between. The germline V gene has CDR1 KGHSH and CDR2 LQKENI. DNA of the CDR3: TGTGCCAGCTCACCGAGAACTAGTCGTGGAGATACGCAGTATTTT. Protein: CASSPRTSRGDTQYF.

CDR3 amino acids: CASSPSSGAYNEQFF. The CDR3 nucleotides read TGTGCCAGTAGTCCCTCCTCAGGGGCGTACAATGAGCAGTTCTTC. J is TRBJ2-1 and V is TRBV19; the D gene is possibly TRBD1 (6 bases). Germline lookup yields CDR1 LNHDA and CDR2 SQIVND (reference sequence). The germline V and J ends were trimmed by 5 bases and 4 bases, with 15 bases remaining between them. The CDR3 totals 15 residues. Drawing the rest from reference TRBV19 and TRBJ2-1, the complete variable domain is DGGITQSPKYLFRKEGQNVTLSCEQNLNHDAMYWYRQDPGQGLRLIYYSQIVNDFQKGDIAEGYSVSREKKESFPLTVTSAQKNPTAFYLCASSPSSGAYNEQFFGPGTRLTVL.

The V call is TRBV6-5, the J call TRBJ1-2; 9 bases are shared with TRBD1. Trimming cost V 6 bases and J 5 bases; bases outside gene matches: 10. The CDR3 has 15 amino acids. Germline CDR1 and CDR2: MNHEY and SVGAGI. CDR3 protein: CASSDTGTGWYGYTF. The CDR3 DNA follows: TGTGCCAGCAGCGACACCGGGACAGGGTGGTATGGCTACACCTTC.

The rearrangement links TRBV9 to TRBJ2-7; D not certain. Per germline, CDR1 SGDLS and CDR2 YYNGEE. V was shortened by 0 bases and J by 0 bases, with 7 bases between the two germline ends. This CDR3 spans 14 amino acids. CDR3 loop: CASSVEAGSYEQYF. In DNA, the CDR3 is TGTGCCAGCAGCGTAGAGGCAGGCTCCTACGAGCAGTACTTC.

This chain connects TRBV11-2 to TRBJ2-4; D is unresolved. The length of the CDR3 is 14 residues. Germline V CDR1 and CDR2: SGHAT, FQNNGV. V gave up 1 base and J gave up 2 bases, with 6 bases separating them. Here the CDR3 DNA reads TGTGCCAGCAGCTTAGCACAGACCAAAAACATTCAGTACTTC. Its translation is CASSLAQTKNIQYF.

The rearrangement uses TRBV7-9 and TRBJ1-2; D is unresolved. V lost 1 base and J lost 6, with 9 bases in between. Germline lookup yields CDR1 SEHNR and CDR2 FQNEAQ (reference sequence). This CDR3 has 13 amino acids. The CDR3 DNA sequence: TGTGCCAGCAGCTTAGGCCGGGAAAATGGCTACACCTTC. Protein sequence: CASSLGRENGYTF.

The chain uses TRBV29-1 and TRBJ1-2, with a possible D match to TRBD1 (5 bases). The CDR3 runs 13 residues. Germline assignment: CDR1 SQVTM and CDR2 ANQGSEA. The V and J ends lost 3 bases and 6 bases respectively, with 14 bases between them. The CDR3 protein is CSVDVQGSDGYTF. CDR3 coding DNA: TGCAGCGTTGATGTTCAGGGATCCGATGGCTACACCTTC.

The chain combines TRBV6-5 with TRBJ1-1, with unresolved D. The CDR3 contains 15 residues. Deletions cut 5 bases from V and 1 base from J, with 14 bases between. Germline loops: CDR1 MNHEY, CDR2 SVGAGI. CDR3 amino acids: CASSRFSSPNTEAFF. In nucleotides, the CDR3 is TGTGCCAGCAGTAGGTTTAGCAGCCCGAACACTGAAGCTTTCTTT.

This chain uses TRBV9 with TRBJ2-5; tentatively, D is TRBD1 (6 bases). Germline loops: CDR1 SGDLS, CDR2 YYNGEE. The CDR3 length is 14 residues. Trimming shortened V by 6 bases and J by 1 base, and 13 bases separated the two germline ends. CDR3: CASNRDEGQETQYF. Here the CDR3 DNA reads TGTGCCAGCAACAGGGATGAAGGCCAAGAGACCCAGTACTTC.

The chain recombines TRBV7-9 with TRBJ2-3; D remains unclear. This CDR3 spans 12 amino acids. Deletions cut 5 bases from V and 2 bases from J, with 5 bases between. CDR1 is SEHNR and CDR2 is FQNEAQ in the germline V gene (reference sequence). The chain's CDR3 is CASSSSTDTQYF. The CDR3 nucleotides read TGTGCCAGCAGCAGCTCCACAGATACGCAGTATTTT.

This chain uses TRBV27 with TRBJ2-7; tentative D call: TRBD2 (6 bases). The CDR3 runs 14 residues. V lost 8 bases to trimming and J lost 4 bases, with 18 bases between them. CDR1 MNHEY and CDR2 SMNVEV come from the germline V gene (reference sequence). CDR3: CASSKRGITYEQYF. The CDR3 nucleotides read TGTGCCAGCTCAAAACGGGGGATCACTTACGAGCAGTACTTC.